These 30 T cell receptor beta chains were sequenced from one sample in a study of blood T cell repertoires in COVID-19. TCRdb's copy holds only in-frame clones and misses some; the assay was immunoSEQ multiplex PCR. The sample has about 300,000 clones; approximately 89% are singletons. Sequencing was carried out using PBMCs or T cells enriched from blood (not recorded which). These receptors all stem from a woman aged 18 to 35 who had recovered from COVID-19.

This clone was counted at least ten times. The rearrangement uses TRBV5-1 and TRBJ2-2, with TRBD1 as a possible D gene (6 bases). Germline loops: CDR1 SGHRS, CDR2 YFSETQ. Deletions cut 4 bases from V and 4 bases from J, with 14 bases between. The CDR3 runs to 15 residues. CDR3 DNA: TGCGCCAGCAGCAAGACACAGGGCGCCACCGGGGAGCTGTTTTTT. Its protein is CASSKTQGATGELFF.

This clone was detected a few times. The chain carries TRBV30 and TRBJ2-5, with TRBD2 matching over 12 bases. This CDR3 contains 14 residues. Germline loops: CDR1 GTSNPN, CDR2 SVGIG (reference sequence). V was clipped by 3 bases and J by 4 bases; unmatched bases: 3. CDR3 coding DNA: TGTGCCTGGAGACTAGCGGGGGGTATAGAGACCCAGTACTTC. Translated: CAWRLAGGIETQYF.

The V call is TRBV7-9, the J call TRBJ1-1; D call uncertain. Germline V gene lookup returns CDR1 SEHNR and CDR2 FQNEAQ (reference sequence). The ends were cut back, 1 base at V and 1 base at J, with 4 bases in the middle. The CDR3 contains 13 residues. CDR3 in amino acids: CASSLEPNTEAFF. Written as DNA, the CDR3 is TGTGCCAGCAGCTTAGAGCCGAACACTGAAGCTTTCTTT.

V is TRBV4-3 and J is TRBJ1-6; no clear D. Germline lookup yields CDR1 LGHNA and CDR2 YSLEER. The V end lost 0 bases, the J end lost 7 bases, and 16 bases lay between the germline ends. The CDR3 spans 17 residues. In DNA form, the CDR3 reads TGCGCCAGCAGCCAAGATTCCACCTCTTATAGCAATTCACCCCTCCACTTT. It encodes CASSQDSTSYSNSPLHF.

The rearrangement uses TRBV4-3 and TRBJ2-5; D gene unclear. V lost 0 bases, J lost 5 bases, and 7 bases lay in between. The CDR3 runs 13 residues. In germline, CDR1 is LGHNA, CDR2 YSLEER. CDR3 loop: CASSQELLETQYF. The CDR3 nucleotides are TGCGCCAGCAGCCAAGAACTATTGGAGACCCAGTACTTC.

Only a few counts were recorded for this clone. The gene calls are TRBV6-8 and TRBJ2-5; 7 bases are shared with TRBD2. The CDR3 contains 17 residues. Germline CDR1 MNHGY, CDR2 SAAAGT. The trim removed 0 bases at V and 5 bases at J, leaving 12 bases unmatched. CDR3 in DNA: TGTGCCAGCAGTTACTCGATGGTCCGGGAGGTCACCGAGACCCAGTACTTC. Its protein product is CASSYSMVREVTETQYF.

This chain links TRBV11-2 with TRBJ1-4; D is possibly TRBD1 (6 bases). V dropped 5 bases and J dropped 8 bases, with 21 bases sitting between them. Germline CDR1 reads SGHAT; CDR2 reads FQNNGV. The CDR3 loop spans 16 amino acids. CDR3 in amino acids: CASSLQGWTEEEKLFF. The CDR3 DNA sequence: TGTGCCAGCAGCCTACAAGGTTGGACAGAAGAAGAAAAACTGTTTTTT.

V usage is TRBV29-1 and J usage is TRBJ2-1, with D maybe TRBD2 (5 bases). This CDR3 has 13 amino acids. V lost 5 bases and J 2 bases, leaving 10 bases between the germline ends. Germline V gene lookup returns CDR1 SQVTM and CDR2 ANQGSEA. The CDR3 DNA reads as TGCAGCGTTTCGGGGTCCGCCTACAATGAGCAGTTCTTC. Translating gives CSVSGSAYNEQFF.

The table lists this clone with a few counts. The chain uses TRBV21-1 and TRBJ2-3; the D call TRBD2 from the table was never checked on the DNA. TRBV21-1 is annotated as a pseudogene. The CDR3 contains 18 residues. The CDR3 reads CASSLPRTSGDSTDTQYF. The CDR3 DNA sequence: TGTGCCAGCAGCTTACCCCGGACTAGCGGAGATAGCACAGATACGCAGTATTTT.

CDR3 region: CARPKEVTYEQYF. The CDR3 coding sequence is TGTGCCAGGCCCAAGGAGGTTACCTACGAGCAGTACTTC. The chain uses TRBV21-1 and TRBJ2-7; TRBD2 is the table's D call and was not checked against the DNA. TRBV21-1 is assigned pseudogene status. CDR3 length: 13 amino acids.

V usage is TRBV18 and J usage is TRBJ2-7, with 7 bases identical to TRBD1. The CDR3 is made up of 14 amino acids. Losses at the gene ends were 4 bases for V and 4 bases for J; bases not matched to a gene: 7. Germline-derived CDR1 and CDR2 are KGHSH and LQKENI. The CDR3 sequence: CASSHGTAQYEQYF. In DNA, the CDR3 is TGTGCCAGCTCACATGGGACAGCGCAATACGAGCAGTACTTC.

The rearrangement uses TRBV18 and TRBJ2-6; 9 bases agree with TRBD1. Per the germline V gene, CDR1 is KGHSH and CDR2 is LQKENI. The length of the CDR3 is 16 residues. V shed 5 bases, J shed 2 bases, and the junction held 4 bases outside the gene matches. The CDR3 protein is CASSVQGAAGANVLTF. In DNA, the CDR3 is TGTGCCAGCTCAGTACAGGGGGCGGCTGGGGCCAACGTCCTGACTTTC.

V usage is TRBV5-1 and J usage is TRBJ1-3; D is unclear. Trimming took off 0 bases at V and 2 bases at J, with 15 bases between the two ends. CDR1 and CDR2 from the germline V gene are SGHRS and YFSETQ. The CDR3 is 17 amino acids. The CDR3, as DNA: TGCGCCAGCAGCTTGGAATTCCCGGGGTTACCTGGAAACACCATATATTTT. Translated, it gives CASSLEFPGLPGNTIYF.

This clone appeared a single time. The chain employs TRBV12-3 or TRBV12-4 and TRBJ1-1; D is unclear. The CDR3 consists of 13 residues. Trimming pared 2 bases from V and 0 bases from J, leaving 4 bases between. CDR3 amino acids: CASSLSLNTEAFF. For the CDR3, the DNA is TGTGCCAGCAGTTTATCTCTGAACACTGAAGCTTTCTTT.

The gene calls are TRBV5-1 and TRBJ1-1, with 8 bases that match TRBD1. Germline lookup yields CDR1 SGHRS and CDR2 YFSETQ. V lost 3 bases and J lost 4; bases outside the gene matches: 8. The CDR3 spans 15 residues. CDR3 in DNA: TGCGCCAGCAGCTCTAGACAGGGGCATGGCACTGAAGCTTTCTTT. Amino acids: CASSSRQGHGTEAFF.

V usage is TRBV9 and J usage is TRBJ1-1; 8 bases agree with TRBD1. Trimming cost V 2 bases and J 5 bases; bases outside gene matches: 5. CDR1 is SGDLS, CDR2 YYNGEE, per germline. The CDR3 has 14 residues. The CDR3 DNA sequence: TGTGCCAGCAGCGTGACAGGGGTGTGGACTGAAGCTTTCTTT. It codes for CASSVTGVWTEAFF.

The chain links TRBV5-1 to TRBJ2-7; 10 bases match TRBD1. Germline V gene sequence: CDR1 SGHRS, CDR2 YFSETQ. The junction had 9 bases not matched to a gene; V was cut back by 5 bases and J by 4 bases. CDR3 size: 15 residues. As DNA, the CDR3 is TGCGCCAGCAGGCAAGGACAGGGGGACTTATACGAGCAGTACTTC. Residues: CASRQGQGDLYEQYF.

The CDR3 region is CASSIGAGVDQPQHF. The CDR3, as DNA: TGTGCCAGTAGTATAGGGGCAGGGGTCGATCAGCCCCAGCATTTT. The chain recombines TRBV19 with TRBJ1-5, with TRBD1 as a possible D gene (6 bases). The CDR3 has 15 residues. Germline values: CDR1 LNHDA, CDR2 SQIVND (reference sequence). The V gene lost 1 base and the J gene lost 5 bases, with 12 bases spanning the gap.

In this sample, this clone turned up once. This chain connects TRBV9 to TRBJ1-3; D unresolved. Germline CDR1 SGDLS, CDR2 YYNGEE. The CDR3 sequence is 14 residues long. The V end was cut by 0 bases, the J end by 0 bases, with 4 bases between. This CDR3 is CASSVAYSGNTIYF. CDR3 coding DNA: TGTGCCAGCAGCGTAGCGTACTCTGGAAACACCATATATTTT. The full variable domain, with the rest looked up from reference TRBV9 and TRBJ1-3, is DSGVTQTPKHLITATGQRVTLRCSPRSGDLSVYWYQQSLDQGLQFLIQYYNGEERAKGNILERFSAQQFPDLHSELNLSSLELGDSALYFCASSVAYSGNTIYFGEGSWLTVV.

The rearrangement links TRBV19 to TRBJ2-5; 7 nucleotides match TRBD1. J was trimmed by 5 bases and V by 6 bases; bases with no gene match: 12. Germline CDR1 reads LNHDA; CDR2 reads SQIVND (reference sequence). The CDR3 runs to 15 residues. The CDR3 reads CASRPGQLTMETQYF. CDR3 nucleotides: TGTGCCAGTAGACCGGGACAGCTAACGATGGAGACCCAGTACTTC.

In the case of this clone: The same CDR3 arises from other DNA sequences in this sample as well. This chain links TRBV7-9 with TRBJ1-2, with D hard to call. Trimming stripped 1 base from V and 4 bases from J, with 4 bases between. This CDR3 is built from 12 residues. Germline V gene sequence: CDR1 SEHNR, CDR2 FQNEAQ (reference sequence). CDR3 sequence: CASSLELYGYTF. Written as DNA, the CDR3 is TGTGCCAGCAGCTTAGAACTCTATGGCTACACCTTC.

The chain couples TRBV5-1 to TRBJ2-3; TRBD1 matches at 8 bases. The CDR3 is 16 residues long. CDR1 and CDR2 (germline): SGHRS, YFSETQ. V lost 4 bases and J lost 0; bases outside the gene matches: 7. DNA for the CDR3: TGCGCCAGCAGCCTAACAGGGGGTACTAGCACAGATACGCAGTATTTT. This translates into CASSLTGGTSTDTQYF.

V gene TRBV28 combines with J gene TRBJ2-2; TRBD2 agrees at 8 bases. Germline-derived CDR1 and CDR2 are MDHEN and SYDVKM. The CDR3 sequence is 15 residues long. J was trimmed by 8 bases and V by 7 bases; bases with no gene match: 12. The CDR3 sequence is CASTSDGGGLGELFF. The CDR3 DNA is TGTGCCAGCACCTCCGACGGGGGGGGTCTAGGGGAGCTGTTTTTT. Combining the CDR3 with reference TRBV28 and TRBJ2-2 gives the whole variable domain DVKVTQSSRYLVKRTGEKVFLECVQDMDHENMFWYRQDPGLGLRLIYFSYDVKMKEKGDIPEGYSVSREKKERFSLILESASTNQTSMYLCASTSDGGGLGELFFGEGSRLTVL.

CDR3 loop: CASSPFPNNEQFF. The CDR3, as DNA: TGTGCCAGCTCACCTTTCCCTAACAATGAGCAGTTCTTC. The chain uses TRBV18 and TRBJ2-1; D is undetermined. The CDR3 spans 13 residues. CDR1 KGHSH and CDR2 LQKENI come from the germline V gene. Trimming removed 3 bases from V and 5 bases from J, with 8 bases in between.

The chain combines TRBV7-6 with TRBJ1-2, with D perhaps matching TRBD1 (6 bases). Germline-derived CDR1 and CDR2 are SGHVS and FNYEAQ. This CDR3 has 13 amino acids. Trimming removed 5 bases at V and 4 bases at J, with 11 bases between. The CDR3: CASSPGQFYGYTF. The CDR3 DNA follows: TGTGCCAGCAGCCCTGGACAGTTCTATGGCTACACCTTC. The full variable domain, in which reference TRBV7-6 and TRBJ1-2 provide the parts outside the CDR3, is GAGVSQSPRYKVTKRGQDVALRCDPISGHVSLYWYRQALGQGPEFLTYFNYEAQQDKSGLPNDRFSAERPEGSISTLTIQRTEQRDSAMYRCASSPGQFYGYTFGSGTRLTVV.

The rearrangement joins TRBV5-1 to TRBJ2-3, with 7 bases aligning to TRBD2. With 7 bases clipped from V and 1 base from J, the junction kept 12 bases outside the gene matches. The CDR3 runs to 16 residues. Germline V gene lookup returns CDR1 SGHRS and CDR2 YFSETQ. The CDR3 nucleotides read TGCGCCAGCCGGGGCGGGGGTGCTTCGGGCACAGATACGCAGTATTTT. Its translation: CASRGGGASGTDTQYF.

This clone has a single count. The chain carries TRBV7-9 and TRBJ1-4; no clear D gene. With 1 base removed from V and 2 bases from J, the gap between germline ends came to 8 bases. The CDR3 is 15 residues long. Germline values: CDR1 SEHNR, CDR2 FQNEAQ (reference sequence). CDR3 DNA: TGTGCCAGCAGCTTAGGTGGCAGGACTAATGAAAAACTGTTTTTT. This gives the protein CASSLGGRTNEKLFF.

V usage is TRBV19 and J usage is TRBJ2-1, with 9 bases fitting TRBD2. The ends lost 5 bases at V and 7 bases at J; junction bases unmatched: 15. The CDR3 extends over 17 amino acids. The germline CDR1 and CDR2 sequences are LNHDA and SQIVND (reference sequence). CDR3 residues: CASSARGRAVIWNEQFF. CDR3 nucleotides: TGTGCCAGTAGTGCGCGCGGGAGGGCCGTGATATGGAATGAGCAGTTCTTC. The full variable domain, rest sourced from reference TRBV19 and TRBJ2-1, is DGGITQSPKYLFRKEGQNVTLSCEQNLNHDAMYWYRQDPGQGLRLIYYSQIVNDFQKGDIAEGYSVSREKKESFPLTVTSAQKNPTAFYLCASSARGRAVIWNEQFFGPGTRLTVL.

This chain links TRBV7-2 with TRBJ2-1; 9 bases agree with TRBD2. Per the germline V gene, CDR1 is SGHTA and CDR2 is FQGNSA. The length of the CDR3 is 15 residues. Unmatched junction bases numbered 11, after V lost 10 bases and J lost 4 bases. CDR3 loop: CATGDEAGGYNEQFF. The DNA for the CDR3 is TGTGCCACGGGGGATGAAGCGGGAGGTTACAATGAGCAGTTCTTC.

V is TRBV29-1 and J is TRBJ2-2, with a weak D call TRBD2 (6 bases). The CDR3 loop spans 15 amino acids. The germline V gene encodes CDR1 SQVTM and CDR2 ANQGSEA. Deletions cut 3 bases from V and 5 bases from J, with 16 bases between. The CDR3 DNA is TGCAGCGTTGACGAAGTGGGAGGCGCAACCGGGGAGCTGTTTTTT. This codes for CSVDEVGGATGELFF.